Following are 8 T cell receptor beta chains from one sample sequenced in a study of blood T cell repertoires in COVID-19. This table comes from immunoSEQ multiplex PCR, and its TCRdb copy is limited to in-frame clones, with some not included. Among nearly 100,000 clones, approximately 84% were seen once, and the ten largest hold about 10%. The source material was peripheral blood. The receptor source for this set is a man between 65 and 85 years old with acute or convalescent COVID-19.

The chain carries TRBV4-3 and TRBJ2-5; no definite D call. CDR3 length equals 15 residues. Looked up from germline, CDR1 is LGHNA and CDR2 is YSLEER. V was clipped by 0 bases and J by 5 bases, with 13 bases between them. CDR3 protein: CASSQDRASRETQYF. The CDR3, as DNA: TGCGCCAGCAGCCAAGATCGTGCCTCGCGGGAGACCCAGTACTTC.

A single count supports this clone. The chain links TRBV15 to TRBJ2-2; TRBD1 agrees at 8 bases. Germline CDR1 reads LNHNV; CDR2 reads YYDKDF (reference sequence). CDR3 length: 15 amino acids. V was pared by 5 bases and J by 0 bases, with 2 bases of the junction left unmatched. This chain's CDR3 is CATSPGQANTGELFF. DNA of the CDR3: TGTGCCACCAGCCCGGGACAGGCGAACACCGGGGAGCTGTTTTTT.

The chain is built from TRBV7-3 and TRBJ2-1; 14 bases are shared with TRBD2. With 4 bases clipped from V and 6 bases from J, the junction kept 5 bases outside the gene matches. Germline CDR1 reads SGHTA; CDR2 reads FQGTGA. This CDR3 is 16 amino acids long. CDR3 bases: TGTGCCAGCAGCTCCCTAGGGACTAGCGGGAGCAATGAGCAGTTCTTC. Protein: CASSSLGTSGSNEQFF.

The chain recombines TRBV12-3 or TRBV12-4 with TRBJ2-5, with D perhaps TRBD1 (5 bases). The CDR3 is made up of 12 amino acids. The V end was cut by 0 bases, the J end by 13 bases, with 12 bases between. The CDR3 reads CASSLAIRGLYF. CDR3 bases: TGTGCCAGCAGTTTAGCCATTAGGGGTCTGTACTTC.

The chain combines TRBV5-1 with TRBJ2-1; D perhaps matches TRBD1 (6 bases). Looked up from germline, CDR1 is SGHRS and CDR2 is YFSETQ. Trimming cost V 3 bases and J 6 bases, with 10 bases left between them. This CDR3 spans 13 amino acids. CDR3 in DNA: TGCGCCAGCAGCTCATACAGGGTCAATGAGCAGTTCTTC. Protein: CASSSYRVNEQFF.

The chain uses TRBV11-2 and TRBJ2-1, with 7 positions matching TRBD2. In germline, CDR1 is SGHAT, CDR2 FQNNGV. The J segment lost 9 bases and the V segment lost 5 bases, leaving 7 bases of the junction unmatched. This CDR3 spans 13 amino acids. CDR3 nucleotide sequence: TGTGCCAGCAGCCTTGAAAGCGGGGCTGAGCAGTTCTTC. Translation gives CASSLESGAEQFF.

V usage is TRBV27 and J usage is TRBJ2-2; 7 bases are shared with TRBD1. The V gene's germline CDR1 is MNHEY and CDR2 SMNVEV (reference sequence). The junction had 3 bases not matched to a gene; V was cut back by 6 bases and J by 5 bases. The CDR3 has 13 amino acids. The CDR3 DNA reads TGTGCCAGCAGGACACAGGGGACCGGGGAGCTGTTTTTT. Protein: CASRTQGTGELFF.

This clone was counted a few times. The rearrangement joins TRBV30 to TRBJ1-5, with D tentatively TRBD1 (6 bases). The CDR3 covers 14 residues. Germline loops: CDR1 GTSNPN, CDR2 SVGIG (reference sequence). The germline V and J ends were trimmed by 3 bases and 1 base, with 10 bases remaining between them. CDR3 DNA: TGTGCCTGGAGAATGGGGGCGAGCAATCAGCCCCAGCATTTT. It is translated as CAWRMGASNQPQHF. Based on the CDR3 plus reference TRBV30 and TRBJ1-5, the full variable domain is SQTIHQWPATLVQPVGSPLSLECTVEGTSNPNLYWYRQAAGRGLQLLFYSVGIGQISSEVPQNLSASRPQDRQFILSSKKLLLSDSGFYLCAWRMGASNQPQHFGDGTRLSIL.